The 17 T cell receptor beta chains listed next were all sequenced from one sample in a study of blood T cell repertoires in COVID-19. Repertoires were generated with immunoSEQ multiplex PCR, while TCRdb's copy carries only in-frame clones and drops some. The top ten hold 9.1% of the sample, which has hundreds of thousands of clones, approximately 85% seen once. Source material: PBMCs or T cells enriched from blood (not recorded which). The receptor source for this set is a woman aged 45-59 years with acute COVID-19.

The CDR3 DNA is TGTGCCAGCAGCATACAGGGGCTTTTCACTGAAGCTTTCTTT. This encodes CASSIQGLFTEAFF. The rearrangement joins TRBV7-2 to TRBJ1-1; 7 bases are shared with TRBD1. The CDR3 runs 14 residues. V lost 5 bases and J lost 4; bases outside the gene matches: 7. From germline, CDR1 is SGHTA and CDR2 FQGNSA.

This rearrangement joins TRBV5-1 to TRBJ1-2, with 9 bases identical to TRBD1. Germline CDR1 reads SGHRS; CDR2 reads YFSETQ. The length of the CDR3 is 14 residues. J was trimmed by 6 bases and V by 0 bases; bases with no gene match: 3. Written as DNA, the CDR3 is TGCGCCAGCAGCTTGGTTGGGGACAGGGATGGCTACACCTTC. This translates into CASSLVGDRDGYTF. Filled out from reference TRBV5-1 and TRBJ1-2, the complete variable domain reads KAGVTQTPRYLIKTRGQQVTLSCSPISGHRSVSWYQQTPGQGLQFLFEYFSETQRNKGNFPGRFSGRQFSNSRSEMNVSTLELGDSALYLCASSLVGDRDGYTFGSGTRLTVV.

The chain has TRBV11-2 and TRBJ2-2, with a weak D call TRBD1 (5 bases). CDR3 length equals 16 residues. Germline V gives CDR1 SGHAT, CDR2 FQNNGV. Trimming removed 0 bases from V and 5 bases from J, with 13 bases in between. The CDR3 spells CASSLEQGGGTGELFF. CDR3 bases: TGTGCCAGCAGCTTAGAGCAGGGCGGTGGAACCGGGGAGCTGTTTTTT.

This chain joins TRBV5-1 and TRBJ1-6; D gene uncertain. This CDR3 comprises 13 residues. The V end was cut by 2 bases, the J end by 8 bases, with 8 bases between. Germline CDR1 reads SGHRS; CDR2 reads YFSETQ. The DNA for the CDR3 is TGCGCCAGCAGCTTCGACTTAGATTCACCCCTCCACTTT. This codes for CASSFDLDSPLHF.

The J gene is TRBJ2-3, the V gene TRBV7-6, with 9 bases identical to TRBD2. The CDR3 length is 16 residues. With V trimmed by 0 bases and J by 7 bases, 8 bases remained unmatched. Germline V gives CDR1 SGHVS, CDR2 FNYEAQ. The CDR3 DNA sequence: TGTGCCAGCAGCTTAGCGTTGCGAGCGGGGGGAAATACGCAGTATTTT. It yields the protein CASSLALRAGGNTQYF.

The CDR3 DNA is TGCGCCAGCAGCCAAGAAGACAGGCTTTCCTATGGCTACACCTTC. Translation gives CASSQEDRLSYGYTF. The chain links TRBV4-1 to TRBJ1-2; a weak D match, TRBD1 (6 bases). Per the germline V gene, CDR1 is MGHRA and CDR2 is YSYEKL. The CDR3 has 15 residues. With 0 bases removed from V and 4 bases from J, the gap between germline ends came to 12 bases.

In DNA, the CDR3 is TGTGCCAGCAGGCGCCAGGGGGCAGGCACAGATACGCAGTATTTT. Its protein is CASRRQGAGTDTQYF. This chain uses TRBV6-5 with TRBJ2-3; 8 positions agree with TRBD1. The CDR3 has 15 residues. The ends lost 6 bases at V and 1 base at J; junction bases unmatched: 6. The germline CDR1 and CDR2 sequences are MNHEY and SVGAGI.

The chain links TRBV21-1 to TRBJ1-6. TRBV21-1 is deemed a pseudogene. The CDR3 contains 15 residues. The CDR3 coding sequence is TGTGCCAGCAGCAAAGAAGGACTTTTGGATTCACCCCTCCACTTT. Amino acid sequence: CASSKEGLLDSPLHF.

J is TRBJ1-1 and V is TRBV30, with D possibly being TRBD1 (6 bases). This CDR3 is 15 amino acids long. Between the trimmed V and J ends, which lost 1 base and 2 bases, there was a span of 14 bases. The germline V gene encodes CDR1 GTSNPN and CDR2 SVGIG (reference sequence). The CDR3 sequence: CAWSAIGQINTEAFF. The DNA of the CDR3 is TGTGCCTGGAGTGCCATAGGACAGATAAACACTGAAGCTTTCTTT.

The rearrangement joins TRBV7-2 to TRBJ2-7; 9 positions match TRBD2. Trimming removed 3 bases from V and 5 bases from J; junction bases left unmatched: 8. The CDR3 sequence is 15 residues long. Germline V gene data show CDR1 as SGHTA and CDR2 as FQGNSA. The CDR3 DNA reads as TGTGCCAGCAGCTTCGCGGGGGGGCCTTCCCACGAGCAGTACTTC. It specifies CASSFAGGPSHEQYF.

V usage is TRBV5-4 and J usage is TRBJ1-2, with D possibly matching TRBD1 (5 bases). Germline CDR1 and CDR2: SGHNT and YYREEE (reference sequence). The CDR3 is 15 residues long. The V and J ends lost 2 bases and 1 base respectively, with 12 bases between them. The CDR3: CASSLRQTVNYGYTF. In nucleotides, the CDR3 is TGTGCCAGCAGCTTACGACAGACAGTTAACTATGGCTACACCTTC.

This clone was detected a few times. This sample includes further DNA sequences coding for the same CDR3. The rearrangement joins TRBV10-3 to TRBJ1-1, with 7 bases fitting TRBD1. The CDR3 covers 14 residues. The germline V gene encodes CDR1 ENHRY and CDR2 SYGVKD. V was pared by 2 bases and J by 4 bases, with 4 bases of the junction left unmatched. The CDR3: CAISEGGGFTEAFF. Here the CDR3 DNA reads TGTGCCATCAGTGAGGGAGGGGGCTTCACTGAAGCTTTCTTT.

This rearrangement joins TRBV4-3 to TRBJ1-2, with a tentative D call TRBD1 (6 bases). Germline CDR1 is LGHNA and CDR2 is YSLEER. V gave up 0 bases and J gave up 7 bases, with 15 bases separating them. The CDR3 length is 15 residues. CDR3: CASSQEGAGGGGYTF. CDR3 DNA: TGCGCCAGCAGCCAAGAGGGGGCTGGGGGCGGTGGCTACACCTTC.

The chain joins TRBV15 to TRBJ1-1, with TRBD1 as a possible D gene (5 bases). Germline loops: CDR1 LNHNV, CDR2 YYDKDF (reference sequence). This CDR3 comprises 15 residues. Trimming took off 0 bases at V and 4 bases at J, with 12 bases between the two ends. The DNA of the CDR3 is TGTGCCACCAGCAGAGACGACAGTACGGGCACTGAAGCTTTCTTT. Its translation is CATSRDDSTGTEAFF.

The V gene is TRBV3-1 (or the pseudogene TRBV3-2), the J gene TRBJ1-1; tentatively, D is TRBD1 (5 bases). There are 12 residues in the CDR3. V was trimmed by 4 bases and J by 10 bases, leaving 13 bases between them. Germline-derived CDR1 and CDR2 are LGHDT and YNNKEL (reference sequence). CDR3 nucleotides: TGTGCCAGCAGCCCGCATCAGGGTCTAGCTTTCTTT. It specifies CASSPHQGLAFF.

This chain connects TRBV3-1 (or the pseudogene TRBV3-2) to TRBJ1-4; 8 bases align to TRBD1. The CDR3 has 15 amino acids. Germline CDR1 LGHDT, CDR2 YNNKEL (reference sequence). The junction had 2 bases not matched to a gene; V was cut back by 4 bases and J by 1 base. CDR3 amino acids: CASSRTGRTNEKLFF. CDR3 in DNA: TGTGCCAGCAGCCGGACAGGGAGAACTAATGAAAAACTGTTTTTT.

The CDR3 is CASSPAGQPQHF. CDR3 coding DNA: TGTGCCAGCAGCCCTGCGGGACAGCCCCAGCATTTT. The gene calls are TRBV7-2 and TRBJ1-5; D unclear. The CDR3 is 12 residues long. V was trimmed by 5 bases and J by 7 bases, leaving 9 bases between them. Germline V gene sequence: CDR1 SGHTA, CDR2 FQGNSA. Looking up the rest from reference TRBV7-2 and TRBJ1-5 gives the full variable domain: GAGVSQSPSNKVTEKGKDVELRCDPISGHTALYWYRQSLGQGLEFLIYFQGNSAPDKSGLPSDRFSAERTGGSVSTLTIQRTQQEDSAVYLCASSPAGQPQHFGDGTRLSIL.